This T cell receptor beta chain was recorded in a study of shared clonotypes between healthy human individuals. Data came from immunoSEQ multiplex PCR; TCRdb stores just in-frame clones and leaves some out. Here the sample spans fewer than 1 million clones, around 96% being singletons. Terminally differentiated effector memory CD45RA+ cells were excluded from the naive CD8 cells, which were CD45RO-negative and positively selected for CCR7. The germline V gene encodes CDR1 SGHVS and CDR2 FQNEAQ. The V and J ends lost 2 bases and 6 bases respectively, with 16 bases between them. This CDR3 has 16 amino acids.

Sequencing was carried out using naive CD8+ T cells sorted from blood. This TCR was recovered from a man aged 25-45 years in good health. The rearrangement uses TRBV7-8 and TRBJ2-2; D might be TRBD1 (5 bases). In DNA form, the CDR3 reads TGTGCCAGCAGCTTAAGTGCGGACATGATAGCCGGGGAGCTGTTTTTT. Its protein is CASSLSADMIAGELFF.